These 25 T cell receptor beta chains originate from one sample sequenced in a study of blood T cell repertoires in COVID-19. The repertoire was sequenced with immunoSEQ multiplex PCR; TCRdb's copy has only in-frame clones and lacks some. The sample lists 110,000 to 150,000 clones; approximately 80% were seen once. Sequencing used peripheral blood. The receptors shown here come from a woman aged 60 to 75 with acute or convalescent COVID-19.

The chain couples TRBV9 to TRBJ1-2; perhaps TRBD1 as D (6 bases). The length of the CDR3 is 12 residues. Trimming took off 3 bases at V and 8 bases at J, with 11 bases between the two ends. Germline V CDR1 and CDR2: SGDLS, YYNGEE. CDR3 DNA sequence: TGTGCCAGCAGCGGCACAGGGCGCGGCTACACCTTC. The encoded protein is CASSGTGRGYTF. Filled out from reference TRBV9 and TRBJ1-2, the complete variable domain reads DSGVTQTPKHLITATGQRVTLRCSPRSGDLSVYWYQQSLDQGLQFLIQYYNGEERAKGNILERFSAQQFPDLHSELNLSSLELGDSALYFCASSGTGRGYTFGSGTRLTVV.

In DNA, the CDR3 is TGCAGTGCTAGTGAGACAGGAAACTATGGCTACACCTTC. It codes for CSASETGNYGYTF. The chain couples TRBV20-1 to TRBJ1-2, with D perhaps matching TRBD1 (6 bases). CDR1 is DFQATT, CDR2 SNEGSKA, per germline (reference sequence). Trimming took 3 bases from V and 2 from J, leaving 10 bases between them. The CDR3 has 13 amino acids.

This clone was seen only a few times. The J gene is TRBJ2-3, the V gene TRBV6-6; 8 nucleotides match TRBD2. Germline V gene data show CDR1 as MNHNY and CDR2 as SVGAGI (reference sequence). The CDR3 extends over 15 amino acids. Trimming removed 6 bases from V and 2 bases from J; junction bases left unmatched: 7. CDR3 region: CASSLTSGHTDTQYF. CDR3 bases: TGTGCCAGCAGCTTAACTAGCGGCCACACAGATACGCAGTATTTT.

The chain couples TRBV24-1 to TRBJ2-2; TRBD2 aligns across 12 bases. In germline, CDR1 is KGHDR, CDR2 SFDVKD. Losses at the gene ends were 3 bases for V and 6 bases for J; bases not matched to a gene: 10. The CDR3 spans 18 residues. The CDR3 bases are TGTGCCACCAGTGATCCGACTAGCGGGAGATTTAAGGCCGGGGAGCTGTTTTTT. Amino acids: CATSDPTSGRFKAGELFF.

This clone was seen a few times. This same CDR3 is encoded by further DNA sequences in the sample. The chain joins TRBV9 to TRBJ1-3; D remains unclear. Germline V gene data show CDR1 as SGDLS and CDR2 as YYNGEE. The CDR3 sequence is 13 residues long. V was cut by 0 bases and J by 3 bases, with 4 bases left in between. CDR3 region: CASSVASGNTIYF. Here the CDR3 DNA reads TGTGCCAGCAGCGTAGCGAGTGGAAACACCATATATTTT.

The table lists this clone with many counts. This rearrangement joins TRBV28 to TRBJ1-4; no firm D call. There are 16 residues in the CDR3. The V end was cut by 4 bases, the J end by 8 bases, with 20 bases between. CDR1 is MDHEN, CDR2 SYDVKM, per germline. DNA of the CDR3: TGTGCCAGCAGTTCCGCCGCACGCGGGCTGGGGGAAAAACTGTTTTTT. Protein sequence: CASSSAARGLGEKLFF.

The J gene is TRBJ1-1, the V gene TRBV12-3 or TRBV12-4; 7 bases fit TRBD1. The J segment lost 6 bases and the V segment lost 7 bases, leaving 8 bases of the junction unmatched. This CDR3 comprises 13 residues. The CDR3 sequence is CASTNRGRAEAFF. CDR3 DNA sequence: TGTGCCAGCACCAACAGGGGCCGGGCTGAAGCTTTCTTT.

J is TRBJ2-1 and V is TRBV30; 12 bases map to TRBD2. J gave up 9 bases and V 5 bases, and 11 bases lay outside the gene matches. Per germline, CDR1 GTSNPN and CDR2 SVGIG (reference sequence). The CDR3 covers 15 residues. CDR3 coding DNA: TGTGCCTGGGCTGGACTAGCGGGAAGCACAGGTGAGCAGTTCTTC. As protein: CAWAGLAGSTGEQFF.

In its sample, this clone was seen once. The genes are TRBV6-6 and TRBJ1-2, with D uncertain. The CDR3 contains 16 residues. The germline CDR1 and CDR2 sequences are MNHNY and SVGAGI (reference sequence). V was pared by 0 bases and J by 1 base, with 12 bases between. DNA of the CDR3: TGTGCCAGCAGTTACTCACTGCGGAGGAGTAACTATGGCTACACCTTC. It is translated as CASSYSLRRSNYGYTF.

The sample holds one count of this clone. The chain is built from TRBV29-1 and TRBJ2-5, with a tentative D call TRBD2 (5 bases). V lost 3 bases, J lost 2 bases, and 13 bases lay in between. Germline CDR1 reads SQVTM; CDR2 reads ANQGSEA. The CDR3 has 14 amino acids. This CDR3 is CSVDRARRQETQYF. Here the CDR3 DNA reads TGCAGCGTTGATAGGGCGCGGAGGCAAGAGACCCAGTACTTC.

The V and J genes are TRBV28 and TRBJ2-3; no definite D call. The CDR3 has 18 amino acids. Trimming shortened V by 6 bases and J by 0 bases, and 22 bases separated the two germline ends. CDR1 is MDHEN and CDR2 is SYDVKM in the germline V gene. CDR3 loop: CASSSQIRGTFSTDTQYF. Here the CDR3 DNA reads TGTGCCAGCAGCTCGCAAATCCGCGGAACTTTTAGCACAGATACGCAGTATTTT.

This chain uses TRBV27 with TRBJ1-4; 10 nucleotides match TRBD1. Germline V gene data show CDR1 as MNHEY and CDR2 as SMNVEV (reference sequence). The CDR3 length is 14 residues. With 3 bases clipped from V and 11 bases from J, the junction kept 6 bases outside the gene matches. CDR3 residues: CASSLTGGVPKLFF. The CDR3 region has the DNA TGTGCCAGCAGTTTGACAGGGGGCGTTCCGAAACTGTTTTTT.

This chain links TRBV6-2 or TRBV6-3 with TRBJ1-2; 7 bases are a match to TRBD1. Germline V CDR1 and CDR2: MNHEY, SVGEGT. This CDR3 has 13 amino acids. J gave up 4 bases and V 2 bases, and 1 base lay outside the gene matches. The CDR3: CASSYQGGYGYTF. The CDR3 coding sequence is TGTGCCAGCAGTTACCAGGGGGGCTATGGCTACACCTTC.

This clone was seen repeatedly, ten times or more. The CDR3 DNA sequence: TGTGCCACCAGCAGAGATGGGCGGGGGGCCACTCAGCCCCAGCATTTT. It is translated as CATSRDGRGATQPQHF. The J gene is TRBJ1-5, the V gene TRBV15, with D possibly TRBD1 on 6 matching bases. The V gene's germline CDR1 is LNHNV and CDR2 YYDKDF (reference sequence). Deletions cut 0 bases from V and 6 bases from J, with 15 bases between. This CDR3 spans 16 amino acids.

The V and J genes are TRBV27 and TRBJ2-3; 11 nucleotides line up with TRBD1. The CDR3 spans 15 residues. After removal of 2 bases from V and 6 bases from J, the junction contained 4 bases not matched to a gene. CDR1 and CDR2 (germline): MNHEY, SMNVEV (reference sequence). The CDR3 DNA reads TGTGCCAGCAGTTTAGCGGGACAGGGGGGGGATACGCAGTATTTT. Protein product: CASSLAGQGGDTQYF.

The V and J genes are TRBV19 and TRBJ2-7, with D perhaps TRBD2 (6 bases). The V end was cut by 9 bases, the J end by 1 base, with 13 bases between. Per the germline V gene, CDR1 is LNHDA and CDR2 is SQIVND (reference sequence). The CDR3 runs 13 residues. CDR3 coding DNA: TGTGCCAGCCAGGCCGGGACTTCCTACGAGCAGTACTTC. This codes for CASQAGTSYEQYF.

The chain has TRBV9 and TRBJ2-5, with 10 bases identical to TRBD2. This CDR3 has 17 amino acids. The J segment lost 4 bases and the V segment lost 3 bases, leaving 12 bases of the junction unmatched. CDR1 is SGDLS, CDR2 YYNGEE, per germline. The CDR3 region is CASSAIPAGGMLETQYF. In nucleotides, the CDR3 is TGTGCCAGCAGCGCAATCCCAGCGGGAGGGATGTTAGAGACCCAGTACTTC.

This chain joins TRBV5-1 and TRBJ1-2; maybe TRBD1 (6 bases). The CDR3 consists of 14 residues. Germline CDR1 reads SGHRS; CDR2 reads YFSETQ. Trimming removed 4 bases from V and 6 bases from J, with 16 bases in between. CDR3 sequence (DNA): TGCGCCAGCAGCCTGGAGACAGGCGGCGATGGCTACACCTTC. It translates to CASSLETGGDGYTF.

The chain employs TRBV10-1 and TRBJ2-3; 7 bases fit TRBD2. This CDR3 region has 16 residues. V shed 0 bases, J shed 2 bases, and the junction held 5 bases outside the gene matches. The germline V gene has CDR1 WNHNN and CDR2 SYGVQD (reference sequence). The CDR3 region has the DNA TGCGCCAGCAGTGAGTCGGCTAGCGGATACACAGATACGCAGTATTTT. As protein: CASSESASGYTDTQYF.

The rearrangement uses TRBV5-6 and TRBJ2-2, with 9 bases fitting TRBD1. CDR1 and CDR2 (germline): SGHDT, YYEEEE. The CDR3 length is 15 residues. The junction had 2 bases not matched to a gene; V was cut back by 3 bases and J by 2 bases. DNA of the CDR3: TGTGCCAGCAGCTCGGACAGGGGCAACACCGGGGAGCTGTTTTTT. Amino acids: CASSSDRGNTGELFF.

The chain recombines TRBV11-2 with TRBJ2-2, with D possibly being TRBD2 (5 bases). Trimming pared 0 bases from V and 2 bases from J, leaving 7 bases between. In germline, CDR1 is SGHAT, CDR2 FQNNGV. The CDR3 extends over 15 amino acids. CDR3 amino acids: CASSLDSGNTGELFF. The CDR3 coding sequence is TGTGCCAGCAGCTTAGATTCGGGAAACACCGGGGAGCTGTTTTTT. The full variable domain, completed using reference TRBV11-2 and TRBJ2-2, is EAGVAQSPRYKIIEKRQSVAFWCNPISGHATLYWYQQILGQGPKLLIQFQNNGVVDDSQLPKDRFSAERLKGVDSTLKIQPAKLEDSAVYLCASSLDSGNTGELFFGEGSRLTVL.

This clone was found a few times. The V call is TRBV14, the J call TRBJ2-5, with TRBD2 identical over 9 bases. With V trimmed by 0 bases and J by 2 bases, 7 bases remained unmatched. Germline V lookup: CDR1 SGHDN, CDR2 FVKESK. This CDR3 comprises 17 residues. As DNA, the CDR3 is TGTGCCAGCAGCCAAGAAAAACTAGCGGGCACGCAAGAGACCCAGTACTTC. This translates into CASSQEKLAGTQETQYF.

CDR3 loop: CASSLSGPLYTEAFF. The DNA of the CDR3 is TGTGCCAGCAGTTTATCTGGCCCCTTATACACTGAAGCTTTCTTT. The chain has TRBV27 and TRBJ1-1, with unresolved D. From germline, CDR1 is MNHEY and CDR2 SMNVEV (reference sequence). V shed 0 bases and J shed 3 bases, with 11 bases lying between them. The CDR3 sequence is 15 residues long.

The rearrangement uses TRBV18 and TRBJ1-1; 8 positions match TRBD1. V lost 4 bases, J lost 4 bases, and 5 bases stayed unmatched. Germline V CDR1 and CDR2: KGHSH, LQKENI. The CDR3 is 14 residues long. The CDR3: CASSRQGKVTEAFF. For the CDR3, the DNA is TGTGCCAGCTCACGACAGGGGAAGGTCACTGAAGCTTTCTTT.

V gene TRBV18 combines with J gene TRBJ1-2, with 9 bases aligning to TRBD1. Germline lookup yields CDR1 KGHSH and CDR2 LQKENI. Germline trimming cut 3 bases from V and 3 bases from J; bases unmatched to any gene: 11. The CDR3 length is 17 residues. CDR3 sequence reads: CASSPGTGTGRDYGYTF. The CDR3 region has the DNA TGTGCCAGCTCACCCGGGACAGGGACCGGGAGGGACTATGGCTACACCTTC.